One sample yielded the 27 T cell receptor beta chains listed below, sequenced in a study of cytomegalovirus exposure and HLA in healthy donors. 60 Vbeta and 13 Jbeta primers were used in PCR. TCRdb's copy holds only in-frame clones and misses some; the assay was immunoSEQ multiplex PCR. The data show over 200,000 clones, with around 89% seen just once and 1% held by the top ten. The sequencing input was PBMCs. The receptors shown here come from a woman aged 18-29 years in good health and CMV-seronegative.

The chain has TRBV7-2 and TRBJ2-7, with D perhaps TRBD1 (5 bases). Trimming left V 1 base short and J 1 base short, with 11 bases between. The CDR3 is made up of 15 amino acids. Looked up from germline, CDR1 is SGHTA and CDR2 is FQGNSA. The CDR3 bases are TGTGCCAGCAGCTTAGGCAGGGTTGGTTCCTACGAGCAGTACTTC. It encodes CASSLGRVGSYEQYF.

This sequence joins TRBV6-6 and TRBJ2-2; 8 bases line up with TRBD2. Germline V gene sequence: CDR1 MNHNY, CDR2 SVGAGI (reference sequence). The CDR3 extends over 14 amino acids. The trim removed 10 bases at V and 6 bases at J, leaving 10 bases unmatched. The DNA for the CDR3 is TGTGCCATACGGGAGGGCCCTATCCCCGGGGAGCTGTTTTTT. Translated, it gives CAIREGPIPGELFF.

The chain recombines TRBV7-2 with TRBJ2-3; possible D gene TRBD2, 5 bases. V dropped 4 bases and J dropped 6 bases, with 17 bases sitting between them. The germline CDR1 and CDR2 sequences are SGHTA and FQGNSA. CDR3 length: 15 amino acids. The CDR3 DNA sequence: TGTGCCAGCAGCTCCAGCGGTCCCCTATGGGATACGCAGTATTTT. Its protein is CASSSSGPLWDTQYF.

Worth noting for this clone: Other nucleotide sequences from this sample produce the same CDR3. The V gene is TRBV18, the J gene TRBJ2-5, with 9 bases that match TRBD1. Germline CDR1 KGHSH, CDR2 LQKENI. The CDR3 is made up of 14 amino acids. With 3 bases clipped from V and 3 bases from J, the junction kept 2 bases outside the gene matches. CDR3 DNA sequence: TGTGCCAGCTCACCGAGACAGGGGGAAGAGACCCAGTACTTC. This codes for CASSPRQGEETQYF.

This chain links TRBV7-2 with TRBJ1-4, with D hard to call. V lost 8 bases and J lost 5, with 15 bases in between. The germline V gene has CDR1 SGHTA and CDR2 FQGNSA. This CDR3 region has 14 residues. The CDR3 here is CASARRGGNEKLFF. In DNA form, the CDR3 reads TGTGCCAGCGCAAGACGGGGAGGGAATGAAAAACTGTTTTTT.

This chain joins TRBV18 and TRBJ2-6; D gene unclear. CDR3 size: 14 residues. The V gene lost 3 bases and the J gene lost 0 bases, with 3 bases spanning the gap. CDR1 and CDR2 (germline): KGHSH, LQKENI. The CDR3 region is CASSPRSGANVLTF. DNA for the CDR3: TGTGCCAGCTCACCGCGCTCTGGGGCCAACGTCCTGACTTTC.

The chain has TRBV19 and TRBJ1-5; tentatively, D is TRBD1 (6 bases). CDR1 is LNHDA and CDR2 is SQIVND in the germline V gene (reference sequence). The CDR3 has 14 amino acids. Trimming cost V 0 bases and J 7 bases, with 10 bases left between them. Written as DNA, the CDR3 is TGTGCCAGTAGTATAGATTTCAGGGGACAGCCCCAGCATTTT. It yields the protein CASSIDFRGQPQHF.

The chain links TRBV4-2 to TRBJ2-5; 9 bases map to TRBD1. With V trimmed by 0 bases and J by 11 bases, 10 bases remained unmatched. The CDR3 length is 15 residues. Per the germline V gene, CDR1 is LGHNA and CDR2 is YNFKEQ. DNA for the CDR3: TGTGCCAGCAGCCAAGATTTGGACAGGGGTGAGGAGCAGTACTTC. The encoded protein is CASSQDLDRGEEQYF.

The J gene is TRBJ1-5, the V gene TRBV7-8; 7 nucleotides align to TRBD1. This CDR3 contains 15 residues. V shed 2 bases and J 6 bases; nucleotides not matched to a gene: 7. Germline V gene data show CDR1 as SGHVS and CDR2 as FQNEAQ. The DNA for the CDR3 is TGTGCCAGCAGCTTAAGGGACAGCTTTGCTCAGCCCCAGCATTTT. This encodes CASSLRDSFAQPQHF. Filled out from reference TRBV7-8 and TRBJ1-5, the complete variable domain reads GAGVSQSPRYKVAKRGQDVALRCDPISGHVSLFWYQQALGQGPEFLTYFQNEAQLDKSGLPSDRFFAERPEGSVSTLKIQRTQQEDSAVYLCASSLRDSFAQPQHFGDGTRLSIL.

This chain's CDR3 is CASSQQIGGYTEAFF. Here the CDR3 DNA reads TGCGCCAGCAGCCAACAGATTGGGGGGTACACTGAAGCTTTCTTT. This chain joins TRBV4-1 and TRBJ1-1; the D gene is possibly TRBD1 (5 bases). This CDR3 has 15 residues. The germline gives CDR1 MGHRA, CDR2 YSYEKL. V lost 2 bases to trimming and J lost 3 bases, with 13 bases between them.

DNA of the CDR3: TGTGCCAGCAGTTACTCGGAGCGCCCAGGGGACATTCAGTACTTC. It encodes CASSYSERPGDIQYF. The chain couples TRBV6-5 to TRBJ2-4, with D perhaps matching TRBD1 (6 bases). Germline-derived CDR1 and CDR2 are MNHEY and SVGAGI. V was pared by 0 bases and J by 8 bases, with 14 bases between. CDR3 length: 15 residues.

The chain links TRBV5-8 to TRBJ2-2; no clear D. The V end lost 3 bases, the J end lost 1 base, and 4 bases lay between the germline ends. Germline V gives CDR1 SGHTS, CDR2 YDEGEE. The CDR3 contains 13 residues. This CDR3 reads CASSSRNTGELFF. The CDR3 nucleotides are TGTGCCAGCAGCTCTCGGAACACCGGGGAGCTGTTTTTT.

This chain connects TRBV29-1 to TRBJ2-7; TRBD2 aligns across 11 bases. The CDR3 runs to 14 residues. Germline V gene lookup returns CDR1 SQVTM and CDR2 ANQGSEA. The junction had 4 bases not matched to a gene; V was cut back by 2 bases and J by 4 bases. DNA for the CDR3: TGCAGCGTTGAACTAGCGGGAGGCCGGTACGAGCAGTACTTC. This sequence encodes CSVELAGGRYEQYF.

This clone was recorded only once. This sequence joins TRBV19 and TRBJ1-2; the D is unclear. Trimming took off 5 bases at V and 5 bases at J, with 9 bases between the two ends. This CDR3 contains 12 residues. Germline CDR1 LNHDA, CDR2 SQIVND (reference sequence). The CDR3 DNA reads as TGTGCCAGTAGTGCCGAGGGTTATGGCTACACCTTC. This encodes CASSAEGYGYTF.

J is TRBJ2-7 and V is TRBV18, with TRBD1 as a possible D gene (5 bases). The V gene lost 3 bases and the J gene lost 0 bases, with 18 bases spanning the gap. The CDR3 consists of 17 residues. Germline V lookup: CDR1 KGHSH, CDR2 LQKENI. The CDR3 nucleotides read TGTGCCAGCTCACCGAATGTGACAGTCTTACTCTCCTACGAGCAGTACTTC. It translates to CASSPNVTVLLSYEQYF.

V gene TRBV15 combines with J gene TRBJ1-3; D is perhaps TRBD1 (6 bases). CDR1 is LNHNV and CDR2 is YYDKDF in the germline V gene (reference sequence). This CDR3 region has 14 residues. Trimming removed 2 bases from V and 4 bases from J, with 9 bases in between. DNA of the CDR3: TGTGCCACCAGCAGACAGGGGTACGGAAACACCATATATTTT. This codes for CATSRQGYGNTIYF.

V usage is TRBV2 and J usage is TRBJ1-2; 7 nucleotides line up with TRBD1. CDR3 length: 12 residues. V shed 6 bases and J 8 bases; nucleotides not matched to a gene: 6. Per germline, CDR1 SNHLY and CDR2 FYNNEI. The CDR3 spells CASSRQGGGYTF. CDR3 in DNA: TGTGCCAGCAGCCGACAGGGCGGGGGCTACACCTTC.

In DNA form, the CDR3 reads TGTGCTAGTGGTCCAAGGACTAGCGTCTACGAGCAGTACTTC. It codes for CASGPRTSVYEQYF. This chain connects TRBV12-5 to TRBJ2-7; TRBD2 aligns across 9 bases. After removal of 5 bases from V and 3 bases from J, the junction contained 5 bases not matched to a gene. The CDR3 has 14 amino acids. CDR1 and CDR2 (germline): LGHNT, FRNRAP.

This chain joins TRBV9 and TRBJ1-1; 8 bases match TRBD1. The CDR3 runs to 15 residues. Looked up from germline, CDR1 is SGDLS and CDR2 is YYNGEE. With V trimmed by 4 bases and J by 5 bases, 10 bases remained unmatched. CDR3 region: CASSPTGDVRTEAFF. CDR3 DNA sequence: TGTGCCAGCAGCCCGACAGGGGACGTTAGGACTGAAGCTTTCTTT.

The chain's CDR3 is CASTPDLAGFGLGELFF. Here the CDR3 DNA reads TGTGCCAGTACACCGGATCTAGCGGGTTTTGGGTTGGGGGAGCTGTTTTTT. The chain links TRBV19 to TRBJ2-2, with 8 bases matching TRBD2. The CDR3 totals 17 residues. Unmatched junction bases numbered 18, after V lost 7 bases and J lost 8 bases. Germline lookup yields CDR1 LNHDA and CDR2 SQIVND (reference sequence).

The CDR3 here is CASRPGTGNEKLFF. The CDR3 DNA reads TGTGCCAGCAGACCCGGGACAGGGAATGAAAAACTGTTTTTT. The rearrangement links TRBV25-1 to TRBJ1-4, with TRBD1 matching 9 bases. The CDR3 contains 14 residues. The junction had 4 bases not matched to a gene; V was cut back by 6 bases and J by 5 bases. Germline V gene data show CDR1 as MGHDK and CDR2 as SYGVNS.

This clone was counted once. This chain links TRBV18 with TRBJ2-3; a possible D gene is TRBD1 (5 bases). The CDR3 has 14 residues. Germline V gene lookup returns CDR1 KGHSH and CDR2 LQKENI. V gave up 2 bases and J gave up 2 bases, with 8 bases separating them. The CDR3 is CASSPVGLTDTQYF. CDR3 coding DNA: TGTGCCAGCTCACCAGTGGGGCTCACAGATACGCAGTATTTT.

This chain joins TRBV27 and TRBJ2-7, with 8 bases lining up with TRBD1. V trimming: 6 bases; J trimming: 5 bases; junction bases outside the gene matches: 6. The length of the CDR3 is 13 residues. Germline V gene lookup returns CDR1 MNHEY and CDR2 SMNVEV (reference sequence). The CDR3 bases are TGTGCCAGCAGCCTTGGACAGGGCAACGAGCAGTACTTC. Translated, it gives CASSLGQGNEQYF.

In its sample, this clone was seen a few times. CDR3 DNA: TGTGCCAGCAGCCGCCAGGCAGGGGCCTCCTACGAGCAGTACTTC. Amino acids: CASSRQAGASYEQYF. This rearrangement joins TRBV7-2 to TRBJ2-7; the D gene is possibly TRBD1 (6 bases). CDR1 SGHTA and CDR2 FQGNSA come from the germline V gene. The V end lost 5 bases, the J end lost 0 bases, and 14 bases lay between the germline ends. This CDR3 comprises 15 residues.

The J gene is TRBJ2-1, the V gene TRBV7-9; 9 bases map to TRBD2. The CDR3 covers 14 residues. Germline CDR1 SEHNR, CDR2 FQNEAQ (reference sequence). The trim removed 4 bases at V and 4 bases at J, leaving 2 bases unmatched. The CDR3 coding sequence is TGTGCCAGCAGCTCTAGCGGGATGTACAATGAGCAGTTCTTC. This encodes CASSSSGMYNEQFF.

This chain joins TRBV27 and TRBJ1-2; D ambiguous. Germline lookup yields CDR1 MNHEY and CDR2 SMNVEV (reference sequence). The CDR3 is 18 residues long. The V and J ends lost 0 bases and 2 bases respectively, with 19 bases between them. This CDR3 is CASSLSSPGREWNYGYTF. CDR3 DNA: TGTGCCAGCAGTTTATCCTCTCCAGGAAGGGAGTGGAACTATGGCTACACCTTC.

The chain uses TRBV6-5 and TRBJ2-7, with a possible D match to TRBD2 (6 bases). There are 15 residues in the CDR3. Deletions cut 0 bases from V and 3 bases from J, with 12 bases between. Germline assignment: CDR1 MNHEY and CDR2 SVGAGI. The CDR3 spells CASSYSGAGSYEQYF. Written as DNA, the CDR3 is TGTGCCAGCAGTTACTCTGGCGCCGGGAGCTACGAGCAGTACTTC.